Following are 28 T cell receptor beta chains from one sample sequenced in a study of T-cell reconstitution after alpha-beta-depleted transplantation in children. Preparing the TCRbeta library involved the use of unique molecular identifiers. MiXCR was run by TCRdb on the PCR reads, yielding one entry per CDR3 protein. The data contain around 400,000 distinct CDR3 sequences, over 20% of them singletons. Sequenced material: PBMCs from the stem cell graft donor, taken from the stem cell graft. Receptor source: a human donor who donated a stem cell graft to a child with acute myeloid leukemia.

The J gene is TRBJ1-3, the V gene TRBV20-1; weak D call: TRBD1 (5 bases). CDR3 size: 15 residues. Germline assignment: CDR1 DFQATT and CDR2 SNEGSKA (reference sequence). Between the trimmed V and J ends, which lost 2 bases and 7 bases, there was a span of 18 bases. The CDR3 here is CSARNPGAPLNTIYF. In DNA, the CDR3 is TGCAGTGCTAGAAACCCCGGGGCCCCTCTGAACACCATATATTTT.

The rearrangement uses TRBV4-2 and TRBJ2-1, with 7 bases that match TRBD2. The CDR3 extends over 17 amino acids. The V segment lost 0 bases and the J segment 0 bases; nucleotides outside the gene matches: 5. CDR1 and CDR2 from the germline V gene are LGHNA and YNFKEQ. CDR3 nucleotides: TGTGCCAGCAGCCAAGAAGGGAGGGCCGACTCCTACAATGAGCAGTTCTTC. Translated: CASSQEGRADSYNEQFF.

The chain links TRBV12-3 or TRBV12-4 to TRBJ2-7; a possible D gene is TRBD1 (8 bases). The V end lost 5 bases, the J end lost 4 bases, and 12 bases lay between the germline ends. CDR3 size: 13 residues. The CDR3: CASSTQGGYEQYF. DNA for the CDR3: TGTGCCAGCAGTACACAGGGGGGGTACGAGCAGTACTTC.

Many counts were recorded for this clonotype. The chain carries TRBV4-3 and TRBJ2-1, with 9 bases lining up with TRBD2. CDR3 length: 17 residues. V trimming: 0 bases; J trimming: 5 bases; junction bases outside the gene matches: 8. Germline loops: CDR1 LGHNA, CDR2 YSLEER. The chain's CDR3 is CASSQEYSGRVNNEQFF. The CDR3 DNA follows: TGCGCCAGCAGCCAAGAATATAGCGGGAGAGTCAACAATGAGCAGTTCTTC.

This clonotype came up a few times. CDR3 bases: TGTGCCAGCAGCTCCGTAGCGGGAGGGACGAATGAGCAGTTCTTC. It encodes CASSSVAGGTNEQFF. The gene calls are TRBV11-2 and TRBJ2-1; TRBD2 matches 11 bases. Germline trimming cut 4 bases from V and 7 bases from J; bases unmatched to any gene: 6. Per the germline V gene, CDR1 is SGHAT and CDR2 is FQNNGV. CDR3 length equals 15 residues.

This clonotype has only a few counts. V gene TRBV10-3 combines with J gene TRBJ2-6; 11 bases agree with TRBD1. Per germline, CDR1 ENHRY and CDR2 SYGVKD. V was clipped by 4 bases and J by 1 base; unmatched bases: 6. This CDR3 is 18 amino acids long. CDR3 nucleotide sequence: TGTGCCATCAGTGCGGGACAGGGGGGAACGTCTGGGGCCAACGTCCTGACTTTC. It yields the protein CAISAGQGGTSGANVLTF.

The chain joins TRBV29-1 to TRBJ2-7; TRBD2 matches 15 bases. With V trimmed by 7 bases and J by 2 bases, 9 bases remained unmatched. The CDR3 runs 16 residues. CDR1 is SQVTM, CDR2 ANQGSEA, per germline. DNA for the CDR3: TGCAGCGCCGCCGGGACTAGCGGGAGGCCCACCTACGAGCAGTACTTC. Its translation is CSAAGTSGRPTYEQYF.

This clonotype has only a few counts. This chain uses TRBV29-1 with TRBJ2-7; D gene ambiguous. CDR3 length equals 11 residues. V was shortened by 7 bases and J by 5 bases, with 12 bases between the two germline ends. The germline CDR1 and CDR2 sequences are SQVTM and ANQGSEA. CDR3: CSAGQSDEQYF. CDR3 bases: TGCAGCGCGGGCCAAAGCGACGAGCAGTACTTC.

The CDR3 loop reads CASSLAVYNSPLHF. The CDR3 coding sequence is TGTGCCAGCAGTTTAGCGGTATATAATTCACCCCTCCACTTT. The rearrangement joins TRBV12-3 or TRBV12-4 to TRBJ1-6; no clear D gene. The V and J ends lost 0 bases and 4 bases respectively, with 4 bases between them. CDR3 length: 14 amino acids.

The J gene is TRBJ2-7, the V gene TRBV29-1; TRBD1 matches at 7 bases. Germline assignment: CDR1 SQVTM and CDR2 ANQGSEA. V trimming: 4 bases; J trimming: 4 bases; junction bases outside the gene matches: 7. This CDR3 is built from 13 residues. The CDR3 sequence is CSVVGGQVYEQYF. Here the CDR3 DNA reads TGCAGCGTTGTAGGTGGACAGGTGTACGAGCAGTACTTC.

The CDR3 nucleotides read TGTGCCAGCAGTTATCAGGGGGCTAACAGCACCGGGGAGCTGTTTTTT. This codes for CASSYQGANSTGELFF. This chain links TRBV6-5 with TRBJ2-2; 8 bases are shared with TRBD1. Germline V CDR1 and CDR2: MNHEY, SVGAGI. This CDR3 is built from 16 residues. Unmatched junction bases numbered 7, after V lost 3 bases and J lost 4 bases.

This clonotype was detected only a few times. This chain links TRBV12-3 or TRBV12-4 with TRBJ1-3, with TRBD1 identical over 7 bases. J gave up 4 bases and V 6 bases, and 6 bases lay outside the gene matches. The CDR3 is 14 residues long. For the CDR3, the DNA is TGTGCCAGCAGCCCAGGGGGGGCCGGAAACACCATATATTTT. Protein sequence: CASSPGGAGNTIYF.

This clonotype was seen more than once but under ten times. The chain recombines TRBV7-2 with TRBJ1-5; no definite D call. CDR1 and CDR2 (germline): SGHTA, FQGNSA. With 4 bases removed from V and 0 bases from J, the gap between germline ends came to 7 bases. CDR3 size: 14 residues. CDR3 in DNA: TGTGCCAGCAGCTATTTCTATAGCAATCAGCCCCAGCATTTT. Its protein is CASSYFYSNQPQHF. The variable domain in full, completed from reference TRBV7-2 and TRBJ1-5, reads GAGVSQSPSNKVTEKGKDVELRCDPISGHTALYWYRQSLGQGLEFLIYFQGNSAPDKSGLPSDRFSAERTGGSVSTLTIQRTQQEDSAVYLCASSYFYSNQPQHFGDGTRLSIL.

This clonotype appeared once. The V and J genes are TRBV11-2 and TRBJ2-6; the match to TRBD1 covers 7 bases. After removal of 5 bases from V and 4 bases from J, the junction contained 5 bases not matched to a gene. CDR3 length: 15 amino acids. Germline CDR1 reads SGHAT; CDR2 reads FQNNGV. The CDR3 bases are TGTGCCAGCAGCCACAGGGGCGGCGGGGCCAACGTCCTGACTTTC. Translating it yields CASSHRGGGANVLTF. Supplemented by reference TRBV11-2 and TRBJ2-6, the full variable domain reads EAGVAQSPRYKIIEKRQSVAFWCNPISGHATLYWYQQILGQGPKLLIQFQNNGVVDDSQLPKDRFSAERLKGVDSTLKIQPAKLEDSAVYLCASSHRGGGANVLTFGAGSRLTVL.

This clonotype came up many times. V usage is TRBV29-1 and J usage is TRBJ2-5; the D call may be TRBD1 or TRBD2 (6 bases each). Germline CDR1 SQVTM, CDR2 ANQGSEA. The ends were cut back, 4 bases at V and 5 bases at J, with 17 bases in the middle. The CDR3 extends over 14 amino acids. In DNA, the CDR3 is TGCAGCGTTGCCAGGGGACTCGGGGCTGAGACCCAGTACTTC. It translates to CSVARGLGAETQYF.

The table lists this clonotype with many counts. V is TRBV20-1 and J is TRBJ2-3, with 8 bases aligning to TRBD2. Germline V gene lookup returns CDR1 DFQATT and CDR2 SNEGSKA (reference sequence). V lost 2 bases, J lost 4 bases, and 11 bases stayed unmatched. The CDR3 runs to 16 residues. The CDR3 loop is CSARRTSRGSPDTQYF. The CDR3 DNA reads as TGCAGTGCTAGACGGACTAGCAGGGGATCCCCAGATACGCAGTATTTT.

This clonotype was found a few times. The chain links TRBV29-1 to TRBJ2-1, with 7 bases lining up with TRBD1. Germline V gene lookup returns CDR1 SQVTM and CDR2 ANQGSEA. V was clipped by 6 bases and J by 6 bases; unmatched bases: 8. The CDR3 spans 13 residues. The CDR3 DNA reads TGCAGCGTGCGGGCAGGGGGTGGCAATGAGCAGTTCTTC. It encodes CSVRAGGGNEQFF.

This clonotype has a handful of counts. This CDR3 reads CSASGDQELQHF. CDR3 sequence (DNA): TGCAGTGCTAGTGGTGACCAGGAGCTCCAGCATTTT. The genes are TRBV20-1 and TRBJ1-5; the D is unclear. Germline-derived CDR1 and CDR2 are DFQATT and SNEGSKA (reference sequence). This CDR3 has 12 amino acids. Trimming removed 3 bases from V and 12 bases from J, with 15 bases in between.

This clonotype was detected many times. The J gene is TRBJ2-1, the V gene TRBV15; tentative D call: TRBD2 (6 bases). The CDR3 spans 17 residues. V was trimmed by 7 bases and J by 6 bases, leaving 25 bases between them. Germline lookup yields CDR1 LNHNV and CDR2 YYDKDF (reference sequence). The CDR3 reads CATILFGGSGLSNEQFF. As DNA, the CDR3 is TGTGCCACCATCCTATTCGGTGGTAGCGGCCTATCCAATGAGCAGTTCTTC.

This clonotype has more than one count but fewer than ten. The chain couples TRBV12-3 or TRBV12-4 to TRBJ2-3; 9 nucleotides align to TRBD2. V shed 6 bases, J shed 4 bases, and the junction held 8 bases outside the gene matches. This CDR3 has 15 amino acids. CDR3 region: CASRKSGRSADTQYF. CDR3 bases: TGTGCCAGCAGAAAAAGCGGGAGGAGTGCAGATACGCAGTATTTT.

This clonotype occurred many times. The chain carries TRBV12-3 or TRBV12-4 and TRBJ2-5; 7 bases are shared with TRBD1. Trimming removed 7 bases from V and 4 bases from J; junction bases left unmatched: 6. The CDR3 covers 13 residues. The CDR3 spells CASTPHRGETQYF. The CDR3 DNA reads TGTGCCAGCACCCCACACAGGGGAGAGACCCAGTACTTC.

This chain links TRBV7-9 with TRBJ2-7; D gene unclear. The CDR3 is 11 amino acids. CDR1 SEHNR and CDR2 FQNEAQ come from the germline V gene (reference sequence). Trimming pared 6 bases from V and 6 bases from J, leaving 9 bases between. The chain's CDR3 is CASSFLGEQYF. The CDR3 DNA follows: TGTGCCAGCAGTTTCCTCGGCGAGCAGTACTTC.

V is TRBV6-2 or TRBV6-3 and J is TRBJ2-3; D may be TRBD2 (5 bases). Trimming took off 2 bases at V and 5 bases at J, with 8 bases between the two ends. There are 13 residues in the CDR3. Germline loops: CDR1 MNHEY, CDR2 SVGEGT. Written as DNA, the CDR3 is TGTGCCAGCAGTTACGGAGGTCAAGATACGCAGTATTTT. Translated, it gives CASSYGGQDTQYF.

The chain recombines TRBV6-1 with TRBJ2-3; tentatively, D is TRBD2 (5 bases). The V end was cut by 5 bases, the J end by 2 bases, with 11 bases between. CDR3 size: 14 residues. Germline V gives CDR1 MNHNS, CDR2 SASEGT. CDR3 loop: CASSLTRDTDTQYF. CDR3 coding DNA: TGTGCCAGCAGTCTTACCCGGGACACAGATACGCAGTATTTT.

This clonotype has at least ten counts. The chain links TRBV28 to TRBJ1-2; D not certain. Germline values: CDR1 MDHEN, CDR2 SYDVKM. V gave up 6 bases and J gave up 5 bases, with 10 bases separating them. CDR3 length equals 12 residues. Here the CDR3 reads CASSLDLYGYTF. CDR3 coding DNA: TGTGCCAGCAGCTTGGACTTGTATGGCTACACCTTC.

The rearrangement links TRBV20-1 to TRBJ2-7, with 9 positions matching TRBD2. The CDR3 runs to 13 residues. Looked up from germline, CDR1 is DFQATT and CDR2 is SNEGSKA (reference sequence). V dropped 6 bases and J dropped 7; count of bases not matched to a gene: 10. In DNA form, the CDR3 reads TGCAGTGCGGCGGGAGGGCCTTCCGGGGAGCAGTACTTC. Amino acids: CSAAGGPSGEQYF.

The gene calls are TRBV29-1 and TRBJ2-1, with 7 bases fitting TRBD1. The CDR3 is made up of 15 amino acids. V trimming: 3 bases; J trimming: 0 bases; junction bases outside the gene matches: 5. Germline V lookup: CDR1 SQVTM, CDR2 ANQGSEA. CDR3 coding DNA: TGCAGCGTTGAGGGACAGAAAAGCTCCTACAATGAGCAGTTCTTC. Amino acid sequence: CSVEGQKSSYNEQFF.

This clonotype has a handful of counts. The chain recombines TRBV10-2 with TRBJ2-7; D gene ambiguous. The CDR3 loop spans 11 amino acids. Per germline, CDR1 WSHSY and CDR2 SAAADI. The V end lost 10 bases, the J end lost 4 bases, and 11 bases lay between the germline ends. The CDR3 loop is CATRTSYEQYF. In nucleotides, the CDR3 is TGCGCCACCCGGACGTCATACGAGCAGTACTTC.